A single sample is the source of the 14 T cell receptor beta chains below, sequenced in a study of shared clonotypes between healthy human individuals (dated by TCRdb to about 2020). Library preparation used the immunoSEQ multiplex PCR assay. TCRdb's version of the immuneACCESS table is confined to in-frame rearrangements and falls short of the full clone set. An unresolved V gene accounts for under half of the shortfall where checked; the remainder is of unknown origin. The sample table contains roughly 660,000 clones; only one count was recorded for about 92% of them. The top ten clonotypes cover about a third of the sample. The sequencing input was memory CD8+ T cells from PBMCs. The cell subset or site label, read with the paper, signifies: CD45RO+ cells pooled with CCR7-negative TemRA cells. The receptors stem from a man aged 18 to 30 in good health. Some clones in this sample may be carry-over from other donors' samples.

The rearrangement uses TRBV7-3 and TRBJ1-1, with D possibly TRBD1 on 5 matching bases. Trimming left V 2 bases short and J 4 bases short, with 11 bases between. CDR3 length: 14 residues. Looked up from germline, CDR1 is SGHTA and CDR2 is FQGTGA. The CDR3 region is CASSLVAGPTEAFF. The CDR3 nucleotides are TGTGCCAGCAGCTTAGTCGCAGGGCCCACTGAAGCTTTCTTT. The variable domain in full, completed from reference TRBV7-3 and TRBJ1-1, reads GAGVSQTPSNKVTEKGKYVELRCDPISGHTALYWYRQSLGQGPEFLIYFQGTGAADDSGLPNDRFFAVRPEGSVSTLKIQRTERGDSAVYLCASSLVAGPTEAFFGQGTRLTVV.

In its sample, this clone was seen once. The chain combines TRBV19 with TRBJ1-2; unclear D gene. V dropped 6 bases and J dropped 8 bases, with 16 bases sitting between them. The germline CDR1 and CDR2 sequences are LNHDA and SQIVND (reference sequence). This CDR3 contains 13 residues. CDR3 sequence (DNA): TGTGCCAGTAGATTTGCGGGGTTAGAGGGCTACACCTTC. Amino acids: CASRFAGLEGYTF. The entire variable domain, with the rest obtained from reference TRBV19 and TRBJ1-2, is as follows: DGGITQSPKYLFRKEGQNVTLSCEQNLNHDAMYWYRQDPGQGLRLIYYSQIVNDFQKGDIAEGYSVSREKKESFPLTVTSAQKNPTAFYLCASRFAGLEGYTFGSGTRLTVV.

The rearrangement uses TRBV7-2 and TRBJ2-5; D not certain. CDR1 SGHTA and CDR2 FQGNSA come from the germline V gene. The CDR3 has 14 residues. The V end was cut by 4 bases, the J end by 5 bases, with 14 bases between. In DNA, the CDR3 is TGTGCCAGCAGCTCCCGTAAGGTTGACGAGACCCAGTACTTC. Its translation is CASSSRKVDETQYF.

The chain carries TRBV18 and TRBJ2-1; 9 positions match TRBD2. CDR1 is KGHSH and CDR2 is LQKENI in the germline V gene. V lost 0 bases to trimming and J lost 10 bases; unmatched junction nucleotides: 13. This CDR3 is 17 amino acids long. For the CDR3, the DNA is TGTGCCAGCTCACCACCCCCCTCGGTAGCGGGGGCCACAGAGCAGTTCTTC. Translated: CASSPPPSVAGATEQFF.

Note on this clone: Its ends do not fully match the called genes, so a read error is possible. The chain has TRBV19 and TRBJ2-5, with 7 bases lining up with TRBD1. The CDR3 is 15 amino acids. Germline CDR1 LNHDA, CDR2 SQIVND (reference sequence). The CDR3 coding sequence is TGTGCCAGTAGCCCCCGGGACAGTAAACAAGAGGCCCAGTACTTC. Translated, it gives CASSPRDSKQEAQYF.

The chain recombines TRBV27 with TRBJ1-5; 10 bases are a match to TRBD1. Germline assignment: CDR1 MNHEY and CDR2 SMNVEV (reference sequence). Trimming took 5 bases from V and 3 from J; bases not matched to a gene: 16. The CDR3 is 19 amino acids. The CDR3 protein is CASSPYPPPGTGDNQPQHF. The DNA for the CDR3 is TGTGCCAGCAGTCCCTATCCCCCCCCCGGGACAGGGGACAATCAGCCCCAGCATTTT.

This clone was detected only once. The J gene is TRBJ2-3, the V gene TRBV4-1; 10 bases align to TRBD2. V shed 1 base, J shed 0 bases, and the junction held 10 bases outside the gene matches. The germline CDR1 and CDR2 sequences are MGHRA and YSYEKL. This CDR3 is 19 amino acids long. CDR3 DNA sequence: TGCGCCAGCAGCCAAGTGGCGCTAGCGGGGGACTCTAGCACAGATACGCAGTATTTT. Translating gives CASSQVALAGDSSTDTQYF.

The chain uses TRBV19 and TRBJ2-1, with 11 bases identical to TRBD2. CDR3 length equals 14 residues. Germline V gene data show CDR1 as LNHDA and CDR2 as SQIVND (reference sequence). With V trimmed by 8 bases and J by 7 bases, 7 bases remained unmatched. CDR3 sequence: CASSLAGGFNEQFF. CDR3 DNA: TGTGCCAGTTCGCTAGCGGGAGGTTTTAATGAGCAGTTCTTC. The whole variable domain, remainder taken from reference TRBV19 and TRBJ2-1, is DGGITQSPKYLFRKEGQNVTLSCEQNLNHDAMYWYRQDPGQGLRLIYYSQIVNDFQKGDIAEGYSVSREKKESFPLTVTSAQKNPTAFYLCASSLAGGFNEQFFGPGTRLTVL.

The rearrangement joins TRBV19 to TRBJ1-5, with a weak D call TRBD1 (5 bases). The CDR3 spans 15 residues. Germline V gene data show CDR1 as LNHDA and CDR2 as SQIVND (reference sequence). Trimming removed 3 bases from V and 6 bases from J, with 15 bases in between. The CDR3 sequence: CASSIVPGSSQPQHF. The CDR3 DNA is TGTGCCAGTAGTATTGTGCCAGGGAGTTCTCAGCCCCAGCATTTT. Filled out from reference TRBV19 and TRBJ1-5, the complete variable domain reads DGGITQSPKYLFRKEGQNVTLSCEQNLNHDAMYWYRQDPGQGLRLIYYSQIVNDFQKGDIAEGYSVSREKKESFPLTVTSAQKNPTAFYLCASSIVPGSSQPQHFGDGTRLSIL.

The CDR3 protein is CAWRGGDYSTDTQYF. The CDR3 DNA is TGTGCCTGGAGAGGAGGCGACTATAGCACAGATACGCAGTATTTT. The V call is TRBV30, the J call TRBJ2-3; D may be TRBD2 (5 bases). V was trimmed by 3 bases and J by 0 bases, leaving 13 bases between them. The germline CDR1 and CDR2 sequences are GTSNPN and SVGIG (reference sequence). The CDR3 spans 15 residues.

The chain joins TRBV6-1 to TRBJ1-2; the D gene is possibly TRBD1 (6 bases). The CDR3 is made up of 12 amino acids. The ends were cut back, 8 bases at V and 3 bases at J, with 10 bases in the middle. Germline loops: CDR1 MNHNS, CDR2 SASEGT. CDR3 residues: CASRGTHYGYTF. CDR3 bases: TGTGCCAGCCGCGGGACACACTATGGCTACACCTTC.

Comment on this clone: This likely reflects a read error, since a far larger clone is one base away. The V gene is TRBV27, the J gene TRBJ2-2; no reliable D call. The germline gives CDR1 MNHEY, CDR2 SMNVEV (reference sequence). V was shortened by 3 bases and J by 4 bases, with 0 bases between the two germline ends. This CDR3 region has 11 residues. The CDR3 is CASSFTGELFF. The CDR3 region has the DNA TGTGCCAGCAGTTTCACCGGGGAGCTGTTTTTT.

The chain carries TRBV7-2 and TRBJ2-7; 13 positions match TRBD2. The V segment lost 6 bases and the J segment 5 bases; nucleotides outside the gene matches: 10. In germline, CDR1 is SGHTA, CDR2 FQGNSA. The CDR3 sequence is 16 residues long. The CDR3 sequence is CASRLLAGGSENEQYF. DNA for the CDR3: TGTGCCAGCAGGCTACTAGCGGGAGGGAGTGAGAACGAGCAGTACTTC. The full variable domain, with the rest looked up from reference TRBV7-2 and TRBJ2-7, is GAGVSQSPSNKVTEKGKDVELRCDPISGHTALYWYRQSLGQGLEFLIYFQGNSAPDKSGLPSDRFSAERTGGSVSTLTIQRTQQEDSAVYLCASRLLAGGSENEQYFGPGTRLTVT.

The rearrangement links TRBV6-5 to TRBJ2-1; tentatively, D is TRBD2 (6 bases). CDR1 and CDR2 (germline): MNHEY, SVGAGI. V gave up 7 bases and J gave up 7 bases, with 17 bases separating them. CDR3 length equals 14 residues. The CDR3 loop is CASTQIGGRNEQFF. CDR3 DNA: TGTGCCAGCACTCAAATCGGGGGAAGGAATGAGCAGTTCTTC.